This T cell receptor (beta chain) was sequenced during a study of T cell changes during pregnancy in multiple sclerosis. TCRdb keeps only in-frame clones here, not all; method: immunoSEQ multiplex PCR. Of 40,000 to 60,000 clones in the sample, about 90% were seen once. J was trimmed by 8 bases and V by 5 bases; bases with no gene match: 17. The CDR3 is made up of 17 amino acids. The germline CDR1 and CDR2 sequences are SGHVS and FNYEAQ. Here the sequenced sample was CD4+ T cells from peripheral blood mononuclear cells, taken in the third trimester of pregnancy. The gene calls are TRBV7-6 and TRBJ1-2, with TRBD1 matching 10 bases. This receptor was obtained from a female donor with multiple sclerosis, enrolled in a pregnancy study. The CDR3 loop is CASSLLGGQGGHRGYTF. As DNA, the CDR3 is TGTGCCAGCAGCCTATTGGGTGGACAGGGGGGACACAGAGGCTACACCTTC. Combining the CDR3 with reference TRBV7-6 and TRBJ1-2 gives the whole variable domain GAGVSQSPRYKVTKRGQDVALRCDPISGHVSLYWYRQALGQGPEFLTYFNYEAQQDKSGLPNDRFSAERPEGSISTLTIQRTEQRDSAMYRCASSLLGGQGGHRGYTFGSGTRLTVV.